This TCR beta chain originates from a study of blood T cells in healthy people across ages. The CDR3 is 12 amino acids. The V gene's germline CDR1 is DFQATT and CDR2 SNEGSKA (reference sequence). Trimming left V 1 base short and J 2 bases short, with 6 bases between. Using a J-beta primer mix together with a sample-barcoded 5' primer, a second PCR was run for roughly 6 to 11 cycles. TCRdb analysed the 5' RACE reads with MiXCR anew, one entry per CDR3 protein. The sample includes approximately 320,000 distinct CDR3 sequences, roughly 26% of them seen just once. Those donating, healthy Caucasian individuals from Russia, were aged roughly 6 to 100.

Sequences were obtained from blood. The chain joins TRBV20-1 to TRBJ2-7; no definite D call. This sequence originates from a woman in her sixties or seventies in good health. The CDR3 DNA follows: TGCAGTGCTAGAGTCGACGCCTACGAGCAGTACTTC. Translated: CSARVDAYEQYF.